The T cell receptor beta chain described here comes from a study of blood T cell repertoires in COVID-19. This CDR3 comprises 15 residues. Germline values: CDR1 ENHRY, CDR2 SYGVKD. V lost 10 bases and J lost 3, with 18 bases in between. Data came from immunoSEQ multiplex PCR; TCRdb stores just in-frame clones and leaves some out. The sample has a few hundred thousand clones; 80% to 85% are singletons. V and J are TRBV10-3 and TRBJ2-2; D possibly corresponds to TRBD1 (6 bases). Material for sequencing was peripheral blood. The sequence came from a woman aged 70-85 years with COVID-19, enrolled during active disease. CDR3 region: CATGRTAVDTGELFF. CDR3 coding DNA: TGTGCCACCGGACGGACAGCCGTGGACACCGGGGAGCTGTTTTTT.